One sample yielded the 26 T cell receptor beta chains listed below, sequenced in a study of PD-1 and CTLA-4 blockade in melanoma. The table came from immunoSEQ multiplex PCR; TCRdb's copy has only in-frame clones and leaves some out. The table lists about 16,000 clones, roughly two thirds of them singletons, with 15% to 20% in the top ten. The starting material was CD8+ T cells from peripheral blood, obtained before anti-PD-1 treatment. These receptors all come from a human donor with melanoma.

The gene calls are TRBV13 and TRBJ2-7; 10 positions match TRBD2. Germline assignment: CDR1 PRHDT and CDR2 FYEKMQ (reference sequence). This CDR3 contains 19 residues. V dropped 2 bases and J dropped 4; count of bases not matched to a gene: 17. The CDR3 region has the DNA TGTGCCAGCAGCTTAAAGATCGGGTCCGCTAGCGGGAGTTCTTACGAGCAGTACTTC. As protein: CASSLKIGSASGSSYEQYF. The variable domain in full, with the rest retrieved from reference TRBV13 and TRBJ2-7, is AAGVIQSPRHLIKEKRETATLKCYPIPRHDTVYWYQQGPGQDPQFLISFYEKMQSDKGSIPDRFSAQQFSDYHSELNMSSLELGDSALYFCASSLKIGSASGSSYEQYFGPGTRLTVT.

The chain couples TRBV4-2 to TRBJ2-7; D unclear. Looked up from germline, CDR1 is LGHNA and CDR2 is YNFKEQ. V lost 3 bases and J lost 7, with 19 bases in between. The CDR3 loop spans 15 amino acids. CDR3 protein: CASSHLPDPGREQYF. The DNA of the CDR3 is TGTGCCAGCAGCCACCTCCCCGACCCGGGTCGGGAGCAGTACTTC.

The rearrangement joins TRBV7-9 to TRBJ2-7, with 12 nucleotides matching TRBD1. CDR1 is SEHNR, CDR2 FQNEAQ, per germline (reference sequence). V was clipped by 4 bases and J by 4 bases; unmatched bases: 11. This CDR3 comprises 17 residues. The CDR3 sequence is CASSSNTGTGGLYEQYF. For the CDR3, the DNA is TGTGCCAGCAGCTCGAATACCGGGACAGGGGGCTTGTACGAGCAGTACTTC.

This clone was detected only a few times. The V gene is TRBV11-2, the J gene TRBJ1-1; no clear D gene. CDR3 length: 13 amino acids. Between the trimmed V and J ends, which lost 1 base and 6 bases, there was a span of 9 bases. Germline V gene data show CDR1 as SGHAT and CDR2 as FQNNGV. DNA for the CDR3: TGTGCCAGCAGCTTAGGACGGGTCGCTGAAGCTTTCTTT. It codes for CASSLGRVAEAFF.

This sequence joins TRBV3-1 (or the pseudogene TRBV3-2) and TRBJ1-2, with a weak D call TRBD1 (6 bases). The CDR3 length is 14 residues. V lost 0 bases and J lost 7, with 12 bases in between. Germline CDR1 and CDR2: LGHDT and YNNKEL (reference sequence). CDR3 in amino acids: CASSQDMRGPGYTF. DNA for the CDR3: TGTGCCAGCAGCCAAGATATGCGGGGGCCTGGCTACACCTTC.

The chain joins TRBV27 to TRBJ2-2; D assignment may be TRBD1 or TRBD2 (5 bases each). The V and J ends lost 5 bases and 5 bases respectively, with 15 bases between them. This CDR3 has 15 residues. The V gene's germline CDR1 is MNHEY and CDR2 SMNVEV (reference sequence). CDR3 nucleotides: TGTGCCAGCAGTACCCGGGACCCTGAGACCGGGGAGCTGTTTTTT. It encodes CASSTRDPETGELFF.

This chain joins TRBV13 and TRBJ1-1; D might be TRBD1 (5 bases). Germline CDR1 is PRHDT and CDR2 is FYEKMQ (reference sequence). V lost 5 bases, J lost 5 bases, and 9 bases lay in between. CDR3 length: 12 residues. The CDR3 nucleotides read TGTGCCAGCAGCAGGGGACGGACTGAAGCTTTCTTT. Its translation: CASSRGRTEAFF.

This CDR3 is CASSLYPPRTGYDTEAFF. CDR3 DNA: TGTGCCAGCAGTTTATATCCCCCAAGGACAGGCTACGACACTGAAGCTTTCTTT. The chain recombines TRBV28 with TRBJ1-1, with 7 bases matching TRBD1. After removal of 1 base from V and 3 bases from J, the junction contained 14 bases not matched to a gene. Per germline, CDR1 MDHEN and CDR2 SYDVKM. The CDR3 sequence is 18 residues long.

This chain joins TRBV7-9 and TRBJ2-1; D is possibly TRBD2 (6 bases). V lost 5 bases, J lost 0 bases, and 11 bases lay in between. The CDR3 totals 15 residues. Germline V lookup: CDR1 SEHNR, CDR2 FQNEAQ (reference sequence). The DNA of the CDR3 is TGTGCCAGCAGCGCGGGACTGAACTCCTACAATGAGCAGTTCTTC. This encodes CASSAGLNSYNEQFF. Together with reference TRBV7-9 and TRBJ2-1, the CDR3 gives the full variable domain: DTGVSQNPRHKITKRGQNVTFRCDPISEHNRLYWYRQTLGQGPEFLTYFQNEAQLEKSRLLSDRFSAERPKGSFSTLEIQRTEQGDSAMYLCASSAGLNSYNEQFFGPGTRLTVL.

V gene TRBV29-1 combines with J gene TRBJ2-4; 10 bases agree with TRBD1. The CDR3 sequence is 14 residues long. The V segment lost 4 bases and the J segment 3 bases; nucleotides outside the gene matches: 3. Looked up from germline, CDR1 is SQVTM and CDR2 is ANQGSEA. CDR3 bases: TGCAGCGTTGTTTGGGACAGGGGCAAAAACATTCAGTACTTC. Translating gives CSVVWDRGKNIQYF.

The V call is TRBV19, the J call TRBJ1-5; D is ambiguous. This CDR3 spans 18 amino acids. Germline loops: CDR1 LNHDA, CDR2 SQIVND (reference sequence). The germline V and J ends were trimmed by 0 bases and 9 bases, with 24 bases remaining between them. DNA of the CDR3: TGTGCCAGTAGTATAGATGAAGAATGGGTGGATTTAATCAGGCCCCAGCATTTT. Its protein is CASSIDEEWVDLIRPQHF.

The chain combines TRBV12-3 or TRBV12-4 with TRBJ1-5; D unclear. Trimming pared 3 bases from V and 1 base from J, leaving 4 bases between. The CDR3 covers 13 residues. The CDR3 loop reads CASSLGSNQPQHF. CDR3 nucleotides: TGTGCCAGCAGTTTGGGGAGCAATCAGCCCCAGCATTTT.

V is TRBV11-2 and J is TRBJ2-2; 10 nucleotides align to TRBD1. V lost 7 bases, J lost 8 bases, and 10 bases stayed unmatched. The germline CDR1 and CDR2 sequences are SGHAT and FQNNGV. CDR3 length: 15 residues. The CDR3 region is CASKAGTGVRGELFF. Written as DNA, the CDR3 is TGTGCCAGCAAAGCCGGGACAGGGGTCAGGGGGGAGCTGTTTTTT.

CDR3 in amino acids: CASSLGQGVNTEAFF. The CDR3 nucleotides are TGTGCCAGTAGTCTGGGACAGGGGGTGAACACTGAAGCTTTCTTT. This rearrangement joins TRBV19 to TRBJ1-1; 11 nucleotides align to TRBD1. The trim removed 5 bases at V and 0 bases at J, leaving 2 bases unmatched. This CDR3 is built from 15 residues. Germline-derived CDR1 and CDR2 are LNHDA and SQIVND (reference sequence). The full variable domain, its missing parts supplied by reference TRBV19 and TRBJ1-1, is DGGITQSPKYLFRKEGQNVTLSCEQNLNHDAMYWYRQDPGQGLRLIYYSQIVNDFQKGDIAEGYSVSREKKESFPLTVTSAQKNPTAFYLCASSLGQGVNTEAFFGQGTRLTVV.

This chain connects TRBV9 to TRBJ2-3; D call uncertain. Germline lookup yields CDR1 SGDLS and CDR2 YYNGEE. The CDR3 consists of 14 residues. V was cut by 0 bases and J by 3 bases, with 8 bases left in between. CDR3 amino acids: CASSVGFGTDTQYF. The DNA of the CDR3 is TGTGCCAGCAGCGTAGGATTCGGGACAGATACGCAGTATTTT.

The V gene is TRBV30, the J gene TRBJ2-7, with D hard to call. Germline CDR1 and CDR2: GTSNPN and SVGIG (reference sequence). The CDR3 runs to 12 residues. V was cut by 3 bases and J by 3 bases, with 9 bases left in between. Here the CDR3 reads CAWSAVVYEQYF. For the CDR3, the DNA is TGTGCCTGGAGCGCAGTGGTCTACGAGCAGTACTTC. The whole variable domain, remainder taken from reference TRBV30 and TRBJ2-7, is SQTIHQWPATLVQPVGSPLSLECTVEGTSNPNLYWYRQAAGRGLQLLFYSVGIGQISSEVPQNLSASRPQDRQFILSSKKLLLSDSGFYLCAWSAVVYEQYFGPGTRLTVT.

In nucleotides, the CDR3 is TGTGCCAGCAGCACTACGTCCTACGAGCAGTACTTC. This encodes CASSTTSYEQYF. The J gene is TRBJ2-7, the V gene TRBV27; D not resolved. This CDR3 has 12 residues. Trimming pared 6 bases from V and 1 base from J, leaving 7 bases between. Germline CDR1 and CDR2: MNHEY and SMNVEV (reference sequence).

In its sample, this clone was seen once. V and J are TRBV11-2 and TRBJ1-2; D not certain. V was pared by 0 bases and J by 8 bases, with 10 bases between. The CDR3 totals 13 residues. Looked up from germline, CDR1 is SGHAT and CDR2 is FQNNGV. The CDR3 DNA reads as TGTGCCAGCAGCTTAGATCTCCAGCACGGCTACACCTTC. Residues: CASSLDLQHGYTF. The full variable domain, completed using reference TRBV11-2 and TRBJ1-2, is EAGVAQSPRYKIIEKRQSVAFWCNPISGHATLYWYQQILGQGPKLLIQFQNNGVVDDSQLPKDRFSAERLKGVDSTLKIQPAKLEDSAVYLCASSLDLQHGYTFGSGTRLTVV.

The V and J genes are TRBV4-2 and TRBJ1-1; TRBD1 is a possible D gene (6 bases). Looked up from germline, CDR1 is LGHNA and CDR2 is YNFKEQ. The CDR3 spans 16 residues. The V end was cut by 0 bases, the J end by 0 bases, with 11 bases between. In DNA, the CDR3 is TGTGCCAGCAGCCAAGATGACAGGACAGTGAACACTGAAGCTTTCTTT. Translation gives CASSQDDRTVNTEAFF.

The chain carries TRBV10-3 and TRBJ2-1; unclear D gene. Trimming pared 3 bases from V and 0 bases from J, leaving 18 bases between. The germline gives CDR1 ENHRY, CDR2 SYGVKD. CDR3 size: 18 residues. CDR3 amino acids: CAISDPDVEMTSYNEQFF. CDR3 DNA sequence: TGTGCCATCAGTGACCCGGACGTCGAAATGACCTCCTACAATGAGCAGTTCTTC.

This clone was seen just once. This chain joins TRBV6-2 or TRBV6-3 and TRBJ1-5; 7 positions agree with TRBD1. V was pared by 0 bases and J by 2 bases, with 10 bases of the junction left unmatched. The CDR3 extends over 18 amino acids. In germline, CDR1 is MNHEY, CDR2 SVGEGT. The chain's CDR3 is CASSYSKGAVTGNQPQHF. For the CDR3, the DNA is TGTGCCAGCAGTTACTCGAAGGGGGCAGTAACCGGCAATCAGCCCCAGCATTTT.

CDR3 region: CASSQVQGFGNTIYF. CDR3 DNA sequence: TGCGCCAGCAGCCAAGTACAGGGATTTGGAAACACCATATATTTT. The J gene is TRBJ1-3, the V gene TRBV4-1; possible D gene TRBD1, 6 bases. The CDR3 is 15 residues long. Trimming shortened V by 1 base and J by 3 bases, and 10 bases separated the two germline ends. The germline CDR1 and CDR2 sequences are MGHRA and YSYEKL.

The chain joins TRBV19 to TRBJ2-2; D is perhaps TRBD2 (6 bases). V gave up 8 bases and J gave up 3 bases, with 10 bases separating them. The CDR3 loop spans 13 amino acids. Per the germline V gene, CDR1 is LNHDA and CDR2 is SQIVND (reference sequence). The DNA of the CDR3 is TGTGCCAGTTCGCGGGGATACACCGGGGAGCTGTTTTTT. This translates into CASSRGYTGELFF.

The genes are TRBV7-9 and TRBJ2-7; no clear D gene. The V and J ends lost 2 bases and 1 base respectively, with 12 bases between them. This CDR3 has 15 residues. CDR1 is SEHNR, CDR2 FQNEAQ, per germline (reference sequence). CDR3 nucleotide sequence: TGTGCCAGCAGCTTAACCCCAGGAACATCCTACGAGCAGTACTTC. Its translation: CASSLTPGTSYEQYF.

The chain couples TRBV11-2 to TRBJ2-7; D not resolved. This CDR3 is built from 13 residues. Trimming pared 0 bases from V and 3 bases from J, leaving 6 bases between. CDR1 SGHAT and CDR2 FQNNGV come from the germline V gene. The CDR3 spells CASSLDPSYEQYF. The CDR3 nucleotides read TGTGCCAGCAGCTTAGATCCTAGCTACGAGCAGTACTTC. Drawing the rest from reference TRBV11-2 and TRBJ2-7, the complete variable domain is EAGVAQSPRYKIIEKRQSVAFWCNPISGHATLYWYQQILGQGPKLLIQFQNNGVVDDSQLPKDRFSAERLKGVDSTLKIQPAKLEDSAVYLCASSLDPSYEQYFGPGTRLTVT.

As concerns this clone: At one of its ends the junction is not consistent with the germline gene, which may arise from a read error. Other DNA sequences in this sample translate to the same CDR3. CDR3 sequence: CASSLGTGDYGYTF. CDR3 in DNA: TGTGCCAGCAGCCTAGGGACAGGGGACTATGGCTACACCTTC. The rearrangement joins TRBV13 to TRBJ1-2; 10 bases are shared with TRBD1. The CDR3 consists of 14 residues. CDR1 is PRHDT and CDR2 is FYEKMQ in the germline V gene (reference sequence).